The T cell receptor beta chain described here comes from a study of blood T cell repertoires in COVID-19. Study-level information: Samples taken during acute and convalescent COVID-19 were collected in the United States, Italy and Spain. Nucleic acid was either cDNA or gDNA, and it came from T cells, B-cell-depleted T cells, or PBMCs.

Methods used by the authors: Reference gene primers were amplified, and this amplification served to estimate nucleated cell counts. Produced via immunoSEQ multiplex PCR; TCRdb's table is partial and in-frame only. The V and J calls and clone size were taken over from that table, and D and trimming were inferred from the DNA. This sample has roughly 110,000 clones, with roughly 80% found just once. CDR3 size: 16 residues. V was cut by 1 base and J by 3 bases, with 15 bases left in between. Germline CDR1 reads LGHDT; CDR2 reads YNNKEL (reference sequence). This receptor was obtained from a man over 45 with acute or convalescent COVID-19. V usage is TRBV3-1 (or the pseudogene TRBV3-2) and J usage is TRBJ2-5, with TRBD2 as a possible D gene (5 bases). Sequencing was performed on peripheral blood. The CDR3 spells CASSQGSRAGEETQYF. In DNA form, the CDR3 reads TGTGCCAGCAGCCAAGGGAGTCGCGCGGGCGAAGAGACCCAGTACTTC.